These 30 T cell receptor beta chains came from one sample sequenced in a study of blood T cells in healthy people across ages. Next came a second PCR, run for roughly 6 to 11 cycles, which used a sample-barcoded 5' primer along with a J-beta primer mix. A single record per CDR3 protein comes from TCRdb applying MiXCR to the 5' RACE reads. The data contain 1.5 million to 2 million distinct CDR3 sequences, around 40% of them seen just once; the ten biggest clones take up about 23%. Sequencing was performed on blood. These receptors all come from a human donor in good health.

The genes are TRBV3-1 and TRBJ2-5; 7 nucleotides agree with TRBD1. The V segment lost 5 bases and the J segment 7 bases; nucleotides outside the gene matches: 13. Germline CDR1 is LGHDT and CDR2 is YNNKEL (reference sequence). There are 15 residues in the CDR3. This chain's CDR3 is CASSYSTGPRGTQYF. CDR3 bases: TGTGCCAGCAGCTACTCGACAGGGCCCCGAGGGACCCAGTACTTC.

CDR3 coding DNA: TGCGCCAGCAGCTTGGAAGTTGGTGGGCGTCAGGGGTTCAACGAGCAGTTCTTC. Its protein is CASSLEVGGRQGFNEQFF. The V and J genes are TRBV5-1 and TRBJ2-1; D is perhaps TRBD1 (6 bases). The CDR3 is 18 amino acids. Germline V CDR1 and CDR2: SGHRS, YFSETQ. V was cut by 0 bases and J by 10 bases, with 26 bases left in between.

The chain carries TRBV20-1 and TRBJ1-4, with a weak D call TRBD1 (6 bases). The CDR3 loop spans 13 amino acids. The germline V gene encodes CDR1 DFQATT and CDR2 SNEGSKA (reference sequence). V was cut by 8 bases and J by 4 bases, with 14 bases left in between. CDR3 sequence reads: CSTPAGVNEKLFF. In DNA form, the CDR3 reads TGCAGTACCCCCGCAGGGGTTAATGAAAAACTGTTTTTT.

Many counts were recorded for this clonotype. The chain recombines TRBV6-5 with TRBJ2-3; D is uncertain. The CDR3 length is 13 residues. V lost 2 bases and J lost 0, with 3 bases in between. The V gene's germline CDR1 is MNHEY and CDR2 SVGAGI. CDR3 bases: TGTGCCAGCAGTTACGACAGCACAGATACGCAGTATTTT. Protein product: CASSYDSTDTQYF.

In this sample, this clonotype turned up a few times. The rearrangement links TRBV7-2 to TRBJ2-1; TRBD2 matches 7 bases. CDR3 length: 16 amino acids. The junction had 8 bases not matched to a gene; V was cut back by 2 bases and J by 4 bases. Germline CDR1 reads SGHTA; CDR2 reads FQGNSA. The CDR3: CASSLSRASGYNEQFF. In DNA form, the CDR3 reads TGTGCCAGCAGCTTAAGTAGGGCTAGCGGATACAATGAGCAGTTCTTC.

In its sample, this clonotype was seen a few times. The V and J genes are TRBV6-6 and TRBJ1-2; D is unresolved. Trimming removed 2 bases from V and 7 bases from J, with 8 bases in between. This CDR3 has 12 residues. CDR1 and CDR2 (germline): MNHNY, SVGAGI (reference sequence). CDR3 protein: CASSYAGTGYTF. CDR3 coding DNA: TGTGCCAGCAGTTACGCGGGTACTGGCTACACCTTC.

The V gene is TRBV6-6, the J gene TRBJ1-2, with 8 bases matching TRBD1. V trimming: 2 bases; J trimming: 6 bases; junction bases outside the gene matches: 8. Germline V gene data show CDR1 as MNHNY and CDR2 as SVGAGI (reference sequence). CDR3 length: 15 residues. This chain's CDR3 is CASSYPETGDHGYTF. CDR3 in DNA: TGTGCCAGCAGTTACCCAGAGACAGGGGACCATGGCTACACCTTC.

The CDR3 coding sequence is TGCAGTGCTGGCGGGGCAGGGATCGAGACCCAGTACTTC. Protein: CSAGGAGIETQYF. V and J are TRBV20-1 and TRBJ2-5; possibly TRBD2 for D (6 bases). CDR3 size: 13 residues. In germline, CDR1 is DFQATT, CDR2 SNEGSKA (reference sequence). The germline V and J ends were trimmed by 5 bases and 5 bases, with 15 bases remaining between them.

The chain is built from TRBV20-1 and TRBJ2-1; TRBD2 agrees at 10 bases. The ends lost 4 bases at V and 4 bases at J; junction bases unmatched: 1. The germline gives CDR1 DFQATT, CDR2 SNEGSKA (reference sequence). This CDR3 has 13 residues. CDR3 amino acids: CSATSGRYNEQFF. CDR3 coding DNA: TGCAGTGCTACTAGCGGGAGATACAATGAGCAGTTCTTC.

The chain links TRBV6-4 to TRBJ2-1; no clear D. The CDR3 sequence is 15 residues long. V was cut by 5 bases and J by 2 bases, with 13 bases left in between. The V gene's germline CDR1 is MRHNA and CDR2 SNTAGT. CDR3 DNA: TGTGCCAGCAGTCCGAGGTACAGTGCCTACAATGAGCAGTTCTTC. It translates to CASSPRYSAYNEQFF.

Notes on this clonotype: Just one base apart from a much larger clone, this may be a read error. V usage is TRBV4-1 and J usage is TRBJ1-2; maybe TRBD1 (6 bases). CDR1 is MGHRA and CDR2 is YSYEKL in the germline V gene. Trimming shortened V by 3 bases and J by 7 bases, and 18 bases separated the two germline ends. This CDR3 contains 15 residues. The CDR3 loop is CASSHEERGRGGYTF. CDR3 in DNA: TGCGCCAGCAGCCATGAAGAGCGGGGGCGGGGTGGCTACACCTTC.

The V gene is TRBV12-3 or TRBV12-4, the J gene TRBJ2-7; D not resolved. Trimming shortened V by 4 bases and J by 6 bases, and 13 bases separated the two germline ends. The CDR3 length is 13 residues. The CDR3 nucleotides read TGTGCCAGCAGTTCGTCGATGGGGTCCGAGCAGTACTTC. It is translated as CASSSSMGSEQYF.

This clonotype was found many times. DNA for the CDR3: TGTGCCAGCGGCGGGGACAGAGGAACCTACAATGAGCAGTTCTTC. Translated: CASGGDRGTYNEQFF. The chain recombines TRBV7-2 with TRBJ2-1; D is possibly TRBD1 (7 bases). There are 15 residues in the CDR3. Germline lookup yields CDR1 SGHTA and CDR2 FQGNSA. Trimming stripped 8 bases from V and 2 bases from J, with 16 bases between.

Comments on this clonotype: An end of the junction differs from the germline gene, which may be a read error. This chain uses TRBV4-1 with TRBJ2-3; no definite D call. The CDR3 covers 12 residues. From germline, CDR1 is MGHRA and CDR2 YSYEKL. The CDR3 sequence: CASSQGTDRQYF. The CDR3 region has the DNA TGCGCCAGCAGCCAGGGTACAGATAGGCAGTATTTT.

This sequence joins TRBV24-1 and TRBJ2-1; D not resolved. The CDR3 spans 15 residues. The V and J ends lost 3 bases and 4 bases respectively, with 12 bases between them. Germline V gene data show CDR1 as KGHDR and CDR2 as SFDVKD. The CDR3 loop is CATSDTFGSYNEQFF. The DNA of the CDR3 is TGTGCCACCAGTGATACCTTTGGCAGTTACAATGAGCAGTTCTTC.

This clonotype has a handful of counts. The rearrangement uses TRBV12-3 or TRBV12-4 and TRBJ2-7; 7 bases align to TRBD1. The CDR3 extends over 15 amino acids. V dropped 5 bases and J dropped 0; count of bases not matched to a gene: 7. In DNA, the CDR3 is TGTGCCAGCAGTAAACGGACAGGAAGCTCCTACGAGCAGTACTTC. It encodes CASSKRTGSSYEQYF.

This clonotype has more than one count but fewer than ten. The CDR3 bases are TGTGCCAGCAGGCAGGGGGCAAACACCGGGGAGCTGTTTTTT. Amino acids: CASRQGANTGELFF. The rearrangement joins TRBV12-3 or TRBV12-4 to TRBJ2-2, with 8 bases matching TRBD1. This CDR3 region has 14 residues. With 6 bases clipped from V and 2 bases from J, the junction kept 2 bases outside the gene matches.

The V call is TRBV4-2, the J call TRBJ2-1; TRBD2 matches at 9 bases. Losses at the gene ends were 1 base for V and 8 bases for J; bases not matched to a gene: 6. The CDR3 contains 15 residues. Germline V gene data show CDR1 as LGHNA and CDR2 as YNFKEQ. This CDR3 reads CASSQVAGGEYEQFF. The CDR3 DNA follows: TGTGCCAGCAGCCAAGTCGCGGGGGGGGAATATGAGCAGTTCTTC.

The chain recombines TRBV28 with TRBJ1-3; 7 nucleotides line up with TRBD1. The V gene end was trimmed by 4 bases and the J gene end by 3 bases; junction bases not matched to a gene: 3. The CDR3 is made up of 14 amino acids. CDR1 is MDHEN and CDR2 is SYDVKM in the germline V gene. This CDR3 reads CASSWRGLGNTIYF. The CDR3 region has the DNA TGTGCCAGCAGTTGGAGGGGGCTTGGAAACACCATATATTTT. The whole variable domain, filled in from reference TRBV28 and TRBJ1-3, reads DVKVTQSSRYLVKRTGEKVFLECVQDMDHENMFWYRQDPGLGLRLIYFSYDVKMKEKGDIPEGYSVSREKKERFSLILESASTNQTSMYLCASSWRGLGNTIYFGEGSWLTVV.

The chain employs TRBV6-5 and TRBJ2-5; D is unresolved. V was trimmed by 2 bases and J by 2 bases, leaving 9 bases between them. Per germline, CDR1 MNHEY and CDR2 SVGAGI. This CDR3 spans 14 amino acids. The CDR3 is CASSYGGAQETQYF. The CDR3 coding sequence is TGTGCCAGCAGTTACGGTGGAGCTCAAGAGACCCAGTACTTC.

This rearrangement joins TRBV7-6 to TRBJ2-1; 7 nucleotides line up with TRBD2. With V trimmed by 2 bases and J by 1 base, 5 bases remained unmatched. Germline assignment: CDR1 SGHVS and CDR2 FNYEAQ. This CDR3 region has 16 residues. CDR3 residues: CASSLWGGESYNEQFF. In DNA, the CDR3 is TGTGCCAGCAGCTTATGGGGGGGGGAATCCTACAATGAGCAGTTCTTC.

This clonotype was counted between two and nine times. V usage is TRBV7-8 and J usage is TRBJ2-3, with a tentative D call TRBD1 (6 bases). The CDR3 covers 15 residues. Germline V gene sequence: CDR1 SGHVS, CDR2 FQNEAQ. V lost 3 bases, J lost 4 bases, and 14 bases lay in between. CDR3 protein: CASSLDEGQPDTQYF. The CDR3 DNA reads as TGTGCCAGCAGCTTGGACGAAGGACAGCCAGATACGCAGTATTTT. Variable domain in full (rest from reference TRBV7-8 and TRBJ2-3): GAGVSQSPRYKVAKRGQDVALRCDPISGHVSLFWYQQALGQGPEFLTYFQNEAQLDKSGLPSDRFFAERPEGSVSTLKIQRTQQEDSAVYLCASSLDEGQPDTQYFGPGTRLTVL.

The CDR3 region is CASSSEGATGTQKAFF. As DNA, the CDR3 is TGTGCCAGCAGCTCGGAGGGGGCTACCGGGACCCAGAAAGCTTTCTTT. This sequence joins TRBV7-3 and TRBJ1-1, with 7 bases aligning to TRBD1. CDR3 length: 16 residues. V gave up 4 bases and J gave up 9 bases; unmatched junction bases: 17. Germline V lookup: CDR1 SGHTA, CDR2 FQGTGA.

The rearrangement uses TRBV9 and TRBJ2-3; D not resolved. Trimming pared 0 bases from V and 4 bases from J, leaving 9 bases between. This CDR3 region has 14 residues. CDR1 is SGDLS and CDR2 is YYNGEE in the germline V gene. The CDR3 here is CASSVVEVSDTQYF. The CDR3 nucleotides read TGTGCCAGCAGCGTAGTCGAAGTCTCAGATACGCAGTATTTT.

The chain links TRBV28 to TRBJ1-5, with D maybe TRBD1 (5 bases). The CDR3 runs 15 residues. Trimming stripped 3 bases from V and 4 bases from J, with 13 bases between. CDR1 and CDR2 from the germline V gene are MDHEN and SYDVKM. Here the CDR3 DNA reads TGTGCCAGCAGTTTGGCAGGGAGCGTAAATCAGCCCCAGCATTTT. Residues: CASSLAGSVNQPQHF.

This clonotype was observed a few times. The V gene is TRBV6-2 or TRBV6-3, the J gene TRBJ2-3, with D unclear. The CDR3 extends over 14 amino acids. V lost 2 bases, J lost 4 bases, and 10 bases lay in between. Germline V gene sequence: CDR1 MNHEY, CDR2 SVGEGT. The CDR3 region is CASSYLGLADTQYF. The CDR3 nucleotides read TGTGCCAGCAGTTACCTAGGGCTCGCAGATACGCAGTATTTT.

To note about this clonotype: One end of the junction does not line up with germline, which may come from a read error. V usage is TRBV6-5 and J usage is TRBJ1-1; D is possibly TRBD1 (5 bases). Germline CDR1 reads MNHEY; CDR2 reads SVGAGI. The CDR3 totals 13 residues. The CDR3 region is CASSPAPDTEAYF. The CDR3 nucleotides read TGTGCCAGCAGTCCCGCACCGGACACTGAAGCTTACTTT.

As concerns this clonotype: The junction shows a germline mismatch at one end, possibly a read error. The rearrangement joins TRBV15 to TRBJ1-5, with a weak D call TRBD1 (6 bases). This CDR3 is 18 amino acids long. Germline V CDR1 and CDR2: LNHNV, YYDKDF (reference sequence). CDR3 bases: TGTGCCACCAGCACAAAAAGGGGACACGATTTTAGCAGTCAGCCCCAGCATTTT. Protein: CATSTKRGHDFSSQPQHF.

V and J are TRBV10-3 and TRBJ1-2; 10 nucleotides line up with TRBD1. This CDR3 region has 15 residues. J lost 5 bases, V lost 7 bases, and 10 bases had no gene match. CDR1 and CDR2 (germline): ENHRY, SYGVKD. The CDR3 sequence: CAIIPDRGQEYGYTF. CDR3 sequence (DNA): TGTGCCATCATACCCGACAGGGGGCAGGAATATGGCTACACCTTC.

The V and J genes are TRBV28 and TRBJ1-1; no definite D call. CDR3 length equals 12 residues. The V end lost 7 bases, the J end lost 12 bases, and 18 bases lay between the germline ends. CDR1 is MDHEN and CDR2 is SYDVKM in the germline V gene. The CDR3 bases are TGTGCCAGCACCTCACCGGGGTTCGGAACTTTCTTT. Encoded protein: CASTSPGFGTFF.